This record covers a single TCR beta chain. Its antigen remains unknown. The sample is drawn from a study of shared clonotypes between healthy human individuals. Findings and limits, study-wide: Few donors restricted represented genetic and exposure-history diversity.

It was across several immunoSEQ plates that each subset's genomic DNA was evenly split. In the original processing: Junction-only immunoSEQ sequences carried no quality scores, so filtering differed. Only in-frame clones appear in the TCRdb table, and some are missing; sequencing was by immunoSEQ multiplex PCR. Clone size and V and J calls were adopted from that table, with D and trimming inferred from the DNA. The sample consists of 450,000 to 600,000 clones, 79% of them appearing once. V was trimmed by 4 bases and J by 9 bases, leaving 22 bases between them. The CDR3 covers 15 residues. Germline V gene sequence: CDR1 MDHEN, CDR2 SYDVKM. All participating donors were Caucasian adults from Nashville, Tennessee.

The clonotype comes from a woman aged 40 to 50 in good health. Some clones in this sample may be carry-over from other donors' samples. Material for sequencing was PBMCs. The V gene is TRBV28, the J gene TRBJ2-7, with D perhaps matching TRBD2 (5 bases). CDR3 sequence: CASSSSSLVYEPQYF. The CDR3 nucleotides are TGTGCCAGCAGTTCCTCCTCACTAGTGTACGAGCCGCAGTACTTC.